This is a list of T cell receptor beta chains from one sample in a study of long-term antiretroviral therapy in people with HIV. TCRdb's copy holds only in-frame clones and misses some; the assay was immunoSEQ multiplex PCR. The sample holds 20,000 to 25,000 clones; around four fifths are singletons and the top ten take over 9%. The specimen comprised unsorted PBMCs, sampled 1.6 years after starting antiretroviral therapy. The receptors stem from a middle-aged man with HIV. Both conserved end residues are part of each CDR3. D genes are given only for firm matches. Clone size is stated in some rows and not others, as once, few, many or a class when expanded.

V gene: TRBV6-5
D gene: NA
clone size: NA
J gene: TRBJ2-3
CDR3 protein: CASSPHRGSTDTQYF
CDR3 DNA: TGTGCCAGCAGTCCCCATCGGGGAAGCACAGATACGCAGTATTTT

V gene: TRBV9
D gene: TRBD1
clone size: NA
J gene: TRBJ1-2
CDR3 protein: CASSVVGTGTANYGYTF
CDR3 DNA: TGTGCCAGCAGCGTAGTGGGGACAGGGACCGCTAACTATGGCTACACCTTC

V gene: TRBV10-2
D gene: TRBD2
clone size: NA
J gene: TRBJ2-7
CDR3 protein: CASSETGLAGGGEQYF
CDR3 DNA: TGCGCCAGCAGTGAGACGGGACTAGCGGGGGGTGGGGAGCAGTACTTC

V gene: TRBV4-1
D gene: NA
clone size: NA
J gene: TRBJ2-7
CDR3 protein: CASSQAPIQRGTEQYF
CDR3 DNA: TGCGCCAGCAGCCAAGCCCCGATACAAAGGGGAACCGAGCAGTACTTC

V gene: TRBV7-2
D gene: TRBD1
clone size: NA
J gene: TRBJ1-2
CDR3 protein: CASSPRQGSGGYTF
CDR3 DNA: TGTGCCAGCAGCCCCCGACAGGGATCGGGTGGCTACACCTTC

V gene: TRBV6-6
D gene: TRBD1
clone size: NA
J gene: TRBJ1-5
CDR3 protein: CASWGQDNQPQHF
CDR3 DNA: TGTGCCAGCTGGGGACAGGACAATCAGCCCCAGCATTTT

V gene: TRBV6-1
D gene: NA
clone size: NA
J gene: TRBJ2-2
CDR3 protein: CASSDLGVDTGELFF
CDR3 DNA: TGTGCCAGCAGTGATTTAGGGGTTGACACCGGGGAGCTGTTTTTT

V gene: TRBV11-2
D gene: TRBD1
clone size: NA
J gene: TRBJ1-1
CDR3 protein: CASIIGTGDTEAFF
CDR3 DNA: TGTGCCAGCATAATCGGGACAGGGGACACTGAAGCTTTCTTT

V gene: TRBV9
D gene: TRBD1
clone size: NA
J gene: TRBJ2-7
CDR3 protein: CASSVGQGAAYEQYF
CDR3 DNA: TGTGCCAGCAGCGTAGGTCAGGGGGCCGCCTACGAGCAGTACTTC

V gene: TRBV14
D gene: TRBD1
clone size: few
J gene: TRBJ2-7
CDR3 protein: CASSQEGQGLFEQYF
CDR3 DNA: TGTGCCAGCAGCCAAGAAGGACAGGGATTGTTCGAGCAGTACTTC

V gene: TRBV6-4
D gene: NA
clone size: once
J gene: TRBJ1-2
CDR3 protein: CASSEWGYTF
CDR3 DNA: TGTGCCAGCAGTGAGTGGGGCTACACCTTC

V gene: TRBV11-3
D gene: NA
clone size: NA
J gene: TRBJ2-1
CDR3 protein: CASSLDAWTEQFF
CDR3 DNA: TGTGCCAGCAGCTTAGATGCCTGGACAGAGCAGTTCTTC

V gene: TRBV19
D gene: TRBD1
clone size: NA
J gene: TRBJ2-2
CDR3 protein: CASSPRDRNTGELFF
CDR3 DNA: TGTGCCAGTAGTCCCCGGGACAGAAACACCGGGGAGCTGTTTTTT

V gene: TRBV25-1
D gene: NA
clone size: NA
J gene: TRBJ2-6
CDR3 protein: CASSGFARGHGANVLTF
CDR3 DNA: TGTGCCAGCAGTGGGTTTGCCCGGGGGCATGGGGCCAACGTCCTGACTTTC